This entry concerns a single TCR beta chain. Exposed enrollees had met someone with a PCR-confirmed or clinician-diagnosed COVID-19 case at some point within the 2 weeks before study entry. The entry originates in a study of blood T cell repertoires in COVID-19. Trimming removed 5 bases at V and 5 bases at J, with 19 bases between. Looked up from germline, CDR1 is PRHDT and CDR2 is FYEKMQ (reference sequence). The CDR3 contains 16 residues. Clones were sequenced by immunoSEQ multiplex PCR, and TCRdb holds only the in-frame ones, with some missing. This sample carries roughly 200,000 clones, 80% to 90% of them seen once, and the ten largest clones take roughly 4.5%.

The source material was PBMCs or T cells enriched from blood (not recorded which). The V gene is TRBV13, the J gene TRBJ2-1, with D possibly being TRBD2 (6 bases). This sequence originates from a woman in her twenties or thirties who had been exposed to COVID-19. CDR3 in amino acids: CASSAPLRRGNNEQFF. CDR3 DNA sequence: TGTGCCAGCAGCGCACCTCTCCGCCGGGGGAACAATGAGCAGTTCTTC.